Listed below are T cell receptor beta chains from one sample, sequenced in a study of blood T cell repertoires in COVID-19. Repertoires were generated with immunoSEQ multiplex PCR, while TCRdb's copy carries only in-frame clones and drops some. The sample yields 55,000 to 85,000 clones, approximately 86% seen once. Sequenced: peripheral blood. Receptors originate from a human donor in a cohort sampled during active COVID-19. The CDR3 runs from the conserved cysteine through the conserved F or W. The D gene is left open where the match is weak. Where a row states a size, it is once, few, many or the class of an expanded clone; other rows omit it.

d_call	clone_size	v_call	j_call	cdr3_aa	cdr3_nt
-	-	TRBV29-1	TRBJ2-7	CSVEISYEQYF	TGCAGCGTTGAAATATCCTACGAGCAGTACTTC
-	-	TRBV5-4	TRBJ1-2	CASSPGNYGYTF	TGTGCCAGCAGCCCGGGAAACTATGGCTACACCTTC
-	-	TRBV18	TRBJ2-2	CASSPGPTNTGELFF	TGTGCCAGCTCACCTGGCCCCACCAACACCGGGGAGCTGTTTTTT
TRBD2	-	TRBV4-1	TRBJ2-1	CASSPGLGSGSSYNEQFF	TGCGCCAGCAGCCCGGGACTAGGTAGCGGTAGCTCCTACAATGAGCAGTTCTTC
-	-	TRBV5-8	TRBJ2-5	CASSWGDRTQETQYF	TGTGCCAGCAGCTGGGGAGACAGGACCCAAGAGACCCAGTACTTC
TRBD1	-	TRBV6-2/TRBV6-3	TRBJ1-1	CASSYLDRVTEAFF	TGTGCCAGCAGTTACTTAGACAGGGTGACTGAAGCTTTCTTT
TRBD1	once	TRBV19	TRBJ1-6	CASSLRTGSGSYNSPLHF	TGTGCCAGTAGTCTCCGGACAGGTTCGGGCTCCTATAATTCACCCCTCCACTTT
-	-	TRBV27	TRBJ1-5	CASSLDSYSNQPQHF	TGTGCCAGCAGTCTAGACAGCTATAGCAATCAGCCCCAGCATTTT
TRBD1	-	TRBV3-1/TRBV3-2	TRBJ1-2	CASRPRTGGIGYTF	TGTGCCAGCAGACCCCGGACAGGGGGCATTGGCTACACCTTC
TRBD1	few	TRBV19	TRBJ2-7	CASSPDRDVGEQYF	TGTGCCAGTAGTCCAGACAGGGACGTTGGCGAGCAGTACTTC
-	-	TRBV18	TRBJ1-1	CASSPDSYLNTEAFF	TGTGCCAGCTCACCGGACAGTTATTTGAACACTGAAGCTTTCTTT
-	-	TRBV11-2	TRBJ1-6	CASSLGTSRNSPLHF	TGTGCCAGCAGCTTAGGGACATCCCGAAATTCACCCCTCCACTTT
TRBD2	-	TRBV13	TRBJ2-7	CASSQRGSNSYEQYF	TGTGCCAGCAGCCAGCGGGGGAGTAACTCCTACGAGCAGTACTTC
TRBD1	-	TRBV5-1	TRBJ2-7	CASSLGTGGDRSSYEQYF	TGCGCCAGCAGCTTGGGGACAGGGGGCGATCGAAGCTCCTACGAGCAGTACTTC
TRBD1	-	TRBV11-2	TRBJ1-5	CASSIGTGVQPQHF	TGTGCCAGCAGCATAGGGACAGGAGTTCAGCCCCAGCATTTT